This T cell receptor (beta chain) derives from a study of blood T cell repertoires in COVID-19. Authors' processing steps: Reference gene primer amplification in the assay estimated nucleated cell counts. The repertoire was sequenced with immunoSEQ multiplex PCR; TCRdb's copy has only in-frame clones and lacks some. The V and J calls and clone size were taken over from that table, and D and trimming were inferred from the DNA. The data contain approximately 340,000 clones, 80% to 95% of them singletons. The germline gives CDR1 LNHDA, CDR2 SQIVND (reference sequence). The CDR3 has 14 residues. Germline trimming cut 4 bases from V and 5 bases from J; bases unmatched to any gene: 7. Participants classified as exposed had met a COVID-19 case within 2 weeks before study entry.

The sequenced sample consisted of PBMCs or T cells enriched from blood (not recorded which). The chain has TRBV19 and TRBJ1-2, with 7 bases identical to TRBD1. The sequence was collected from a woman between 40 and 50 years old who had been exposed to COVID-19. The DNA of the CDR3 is TGTGCCAGTAGTACCCCCGGGACAGAATATGGCTACACCTTC. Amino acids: CASSTPGTEYGYTF.